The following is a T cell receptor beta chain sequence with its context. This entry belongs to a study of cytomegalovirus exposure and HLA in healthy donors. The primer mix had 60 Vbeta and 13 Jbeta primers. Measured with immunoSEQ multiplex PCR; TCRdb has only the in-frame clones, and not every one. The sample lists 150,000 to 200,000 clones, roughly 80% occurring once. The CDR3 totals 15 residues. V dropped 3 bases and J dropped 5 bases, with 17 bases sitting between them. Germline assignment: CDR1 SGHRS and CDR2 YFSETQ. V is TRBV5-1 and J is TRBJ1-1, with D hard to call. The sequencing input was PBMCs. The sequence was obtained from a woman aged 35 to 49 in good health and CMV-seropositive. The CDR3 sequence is CASSSSEGRRTEAFF. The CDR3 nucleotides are TGCGCCAGCAGCTCCTCGGAGGGCAGGAGGACTGAAGCTTTCTTT.